What follows are 19 T cell receptor beta chains derived from one specimen sequenced in a study of identical twins. TCRdb independently ran MiXCR on the 5' RACE reads; one entry per CDR3 protein. The sample has approximately 210,000 distinct CDR3 sequences, less than 9.5% seen once; the top ten hold 5% to 5.5%. Sequencing was performed on memory (CD45RO+) T cells sorted from blood. The source of these receptors is a woman aged 18-35 years in good health.

This clonotype was seen more than once but under ten times. The V and J genes are TRBV25-1 and TRBJ2-1; 9 nucleotides agree with TRBD2. The CDR3 covers 16 residues. V lost 4 bases, J lost 7 bases, and 11 bases stayed unmatched. Germline CDR1 MGHDK, CDR2 SYGVNS. The CDR3 nucleotides are TGTGCCAGCAGTGCCCAGGGCGGGGGGGCCAGGAATGAGCAGTTCTTC. Its translation is CASSAQGGGARNEQFF.

The J gene is TRBJ2-6, the V gene TRBV20-1, with D possibly TRBD1 on 7 matching bases. The CDR3 totals 15 residues. From germline, CDR1 is DFQATT and CDR2 SNEGSKA (reference sequence). V was trimmed by 4 bases and J by 2 bases, leaving 12 bases between them. The CDR3 loop reads CSANQGGPGANVLTF. The CDR3 DNA is TGCAGTGCTAACCAGGGGGGCCCTGGGGCCAACGTCCTGACTTTC.

This clonotype was observed many times. The J gene is TRBJ1-1, the V gene TRBV12-3 or TRBV12-4; 11 bases line up with TRBD1. The CDR3 is 16 residues long. The V gene end was trimmed by 6 bases and the J gene end by 1 base; junction bases not matched to a gene: 7. The CDR3 DNA follows: TGTGCCAGCAGGCTCCCAGGGACAGGGGGGAACACTGAAGCTTTCTTT. It specifies CASRLPGTGGNTEAFF.

V gene TRBV6-2 or TRBV6-3 combines with J gene TRBJ2-7; no clear D. The CDR3 is 15 amino acids. Trimming removed 3 bases at V and 2 bases at J, with 14 bases between. Per the germline V gene, CDR1 is MNHEY and CDR2 is SVGEGT. The CDR3 region is CASSYLGVRTYEQYF. DNA of the CDR3: TGTGCCAGCAGTTATCTAGGCGTCAGGACCTACGAGCAGTACTTC.

This clonotype has at least ten counts. V and J are TRBV11-1 and TRBJ2-2; TRBD2 might be the D (5 bases). This CDR3 region has 15 residues. From germline, CDR1 is SGHAT and CDR2 FQDESV (reference sequence). V lost 5 bases, J lost 5 bases, and 15 bases lay in between. CDR3 sequence reads: CASSVVNRGTGELFF. The CDR3 DNA follows: TGTGCCAGCAGCGTCGTGAATCGGGGAACCGGGGAGCTGTTTTTT.

The table lists this clonotype with a few counts. The rearrangement links TRBV6-2 or TRBV6-3 to TRBJ2-1; the match to TRBD2 covers 7 bases. Trimming at V came to 6 bases and at J to 8 bases, leaving 16 bases not matched to a gene. This CDR3 spans 16 amino acids. Per the germline V gene, CDR1 is MNHEY and CDR2 is SVGEGT. CDR3 region: CASRLGGEAPGDEQFF. For the CDR3, the DNA is TGTGCCAGCAGATTGGGGGGGGAGGCCCCGGGTGATGAGCAGTTCTTC.

The gene calls are TRBV27 and TRBJ2-3; 8 bases line up with TRBD2. The CDR3 runs 18 residues. Germline V lookup: CDR1 MNHEY, CDR2 SMNVEV (reference sequence). V was clipped by 10 bases and J by 3 bases; unmatched bases: 21. The CDR3 DNA reads TGTGCCACCGGGAAGCGTTTTTCGCGGGGGGTTTTGACAGATACGCAGTATTTT. Translated, it gives CATGKRFSRGVLTDTQYF.

The genes are TRBV7-3 and TRBJ2-3, with 8 bases fitting TRBD1. The V and J ends lost 4 bases and 12 bases, in that order; junction bases with no gene match: 6. This CDR3 spans 12 amino acids. Germline CDR1 and CDR2: SGHTA and FQGTGA. This chain's CDR3 is CASSSDRDSQYF. CDR3 DNA sequence: TGTGCCAGCAGCTCGGACAGGGATAGTCAGTATTTT.

The rearrangement joins TRBV12-3 or TRBV12-4 to TRBJ2-1, with D perhaps TRBD2 (5 bases). The CDR3 is made up of 15 amino acids. Trimming stripped 5 bases from V and 6 bases from J, with 17 bases between. Here the CDR3 reads CASSLWAEGPNEQFF. CDR3 in DNA: TGTGCCAGCAGTCTGTGGGCTGAGGGCCCCAATGAGCAGTTCTTC.

This chain uses TRBV20-1 with TRBJ2-3; D unclear. This CDR3 has 17 amino acids. Trimming pared 4 bases from V and 2 bases from J, leaving 22 bases between. The germline V gene encodes CDR1 DFQATT and CDR2 SNEGSKA (reference sequence). CDR3 in DNA: TGCAGTGCTACAATTGTGGGGTTGGGCTATTCCACAGATACGCAGTATTTT. Encoded protein: CSATIVGLGYSTDTQYF.

The chain has TRBV5-5 and TRBJ2-7; D is unresolved. The CDR3 is 13 residues long. Trimming took 0 bases from V and 3 from J, leaving 7 bases between them. Looked up from germline, CDR1 is SGHKS and CDR2 is YYEKEE (reference sequence). CDR3 sequence (DNA): TGTGCCAGCAGCTTGGGATTCGACTACGAGCAGTACTTC. As protein: CASSLGFDYEQYF.

The chain carries TRBV25-1 and TRBJ2-1, with D possibly matching TRBD1 (6 bases). V was pared by 3 bases and J by 4 bases, with 16 bases between. CDR1 MGHDK and CDR2 SYGVNS come from the germline V gene. This CDR3 spans 16 amino acids. The CDR3 region has the DNA TGTGCCAGCAGTGATGGGGACAAACGTCCTTACAATGAGCAGTTCTTC. Translating gives CASSDGDKRPYNEQFF. The full variable domain, completed using reference TRBV25-1 and TRBJ2-1, is EADIYQTPRYLVIGTGKKITLECSQTMGHDKMYWYQQDPGMELHLIHYSYGVNSTEKGDLSSESTVSRIRTEHFPLTLESARPSHTSQYLCASSDGDKRPYNEQFFGPGTRLTVL.

The chain uses TRBV3-1 and TRBJ1-2, with D possibly being TRBD1 (5 bases). V lost 2 bases and J 8 bases, leaving 12 bases between the germline ends. The germline V gene encodes CDR1 LGHDT and CDR2 YNNKEL (reference sequence). This CDR3 contains 13 residues. The CDR3 DNA sequence: TGTGCCAGCAGCCAATGGCAGGGTTGGGGCTACACCTTC. Protein product: CASSQWQGWGYTF.

This chain connects TRBV2 to TRBJ1-2; 8 bases fit TRBD1. Unmatched junction bases numbered 8, after V lost 8 bases and J lost 0 bases. Germline CDR1 is SNHLY and CDR2 is FYNNEI. CDR3 length: 15 amino acids. DNA for the CDR3: TGTGCCAGCCTCCGGGACAGGCAAGCTAACTATGGCTACACCTTC. Translating it yields CASLRDRQANYGYTF.

In this sample, this clonotype turned up many times. V is TRBV7-2 and J is TRBJ1-3; no reliable D call. Germline assignment: CDR1 SGHTA and CDR2 FQGNSA. The CDR3 contains 16 residues. V dropped 5 bases and J dropped 1 base, with 15 bases sitting between them. This CDR3 is CASSPTGLRSGNTIYF. In nucleotides, the CDR3 is TGTGCCAGCAGCCCGACCGGACTTCGGTCTGGAAACACCATATATTTT.

The table lists this clonotype with a few counts. The J gene is TRBJ2-1, the V gene TRBV12-3 or TRBV12-4, with 12 positions matching TRBD2. V was pared by 7 bases and J by 4 bases, with 8 bases of the junction left unmatched. This CDR3 is built from 16 residues. The CDR3, as DNA: TGTGCCAGCACGACCCGGACTAGCGGGGTTTACAATGAGCAGTTCTTC. It codes for CASTTRTSGVYNEQFF.

This clonotype was seen more than once but under ten times. The rearrangement links TRBV7-8 to TRBJ2-7; 7 nucleotides agree with TRBD1. The CDR3 is 15 amino acids. Germline loops: CDR1 SGHVS, CDR2 FQNEAQ. V lost 5 bases to trimming and J lost 4 bases; unmatched junction nucleotides: 11. CDR3 sequence: CASSTQSGGWYEQYF. The CDR3 DNA is TGTGCCAGCAGCACCCAATCAGGGGGATGGTACGAGCAGTACTTC.

This clonotype occurred a few times. V gene TRBV7-6 combines with J gene TRBJ1-5; D gene ambiguous. The V gene lost 5 bases and the J gene lost 4 bases, with 9 bases spanning the gap. The germline CDR1 and CDR2 sequences are SGHVS and FNYEAQ. The CDR3 is 13 amino acids. CDR3 residues: CASSPDLNQPQHF. Written as DNA, the CDR3 is TGTGCCAGCAGCCCAGATTTAAATCAGCCCCAGCATTTT.

The sample holds a few counts of this clonotype. The genes are TRBV20-1 and TRBJ1-2; tentatively, D is TRBD1 (5 bases). This CDR3 has 13 amino acids. Between the trimmed V and J ends, which lost 5 bases and 4 bases, there was a span of 14 bases. Germline assignment: CDR1 DFQATT and CDR2 SNEGSKA (reference sequence). For the CDR3, the DNA is TGCAGTGCTTTGCCCGGGACTTCCTATGGCTACACCTTC. Its protein is CSALPGTSYGYTF.